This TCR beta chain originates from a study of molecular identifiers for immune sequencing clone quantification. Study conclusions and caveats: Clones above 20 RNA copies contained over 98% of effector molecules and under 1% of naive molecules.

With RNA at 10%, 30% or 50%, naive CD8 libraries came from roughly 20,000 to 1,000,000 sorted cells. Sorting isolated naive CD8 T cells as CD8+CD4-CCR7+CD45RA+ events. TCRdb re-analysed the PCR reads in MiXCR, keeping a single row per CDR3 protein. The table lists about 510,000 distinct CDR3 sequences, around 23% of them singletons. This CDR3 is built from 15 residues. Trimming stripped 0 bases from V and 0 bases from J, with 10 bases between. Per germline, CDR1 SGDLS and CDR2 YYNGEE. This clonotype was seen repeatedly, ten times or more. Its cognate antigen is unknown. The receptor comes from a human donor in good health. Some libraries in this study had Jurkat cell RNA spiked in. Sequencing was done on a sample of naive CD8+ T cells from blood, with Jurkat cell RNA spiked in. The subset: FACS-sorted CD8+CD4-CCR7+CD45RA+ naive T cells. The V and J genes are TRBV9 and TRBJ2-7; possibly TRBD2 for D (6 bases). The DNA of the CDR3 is TGTGCCAGCAGCGTAGAAGGGACTGCCTCCTACGAGCAGTACTTC. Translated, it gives CASSVEGTASYEQYF.